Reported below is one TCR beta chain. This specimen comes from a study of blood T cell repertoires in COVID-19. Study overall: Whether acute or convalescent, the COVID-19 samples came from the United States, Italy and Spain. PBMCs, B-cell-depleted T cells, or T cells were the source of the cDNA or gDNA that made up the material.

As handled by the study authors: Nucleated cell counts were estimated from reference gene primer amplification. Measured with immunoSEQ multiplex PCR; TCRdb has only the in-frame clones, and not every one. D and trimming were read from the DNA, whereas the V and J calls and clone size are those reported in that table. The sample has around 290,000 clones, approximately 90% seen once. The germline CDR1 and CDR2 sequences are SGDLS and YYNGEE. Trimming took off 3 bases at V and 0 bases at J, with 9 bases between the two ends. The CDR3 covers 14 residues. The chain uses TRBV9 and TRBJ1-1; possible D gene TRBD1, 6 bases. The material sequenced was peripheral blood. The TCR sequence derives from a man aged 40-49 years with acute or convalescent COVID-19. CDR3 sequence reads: CASSEDSMNTEAFF. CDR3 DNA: TGTGCCAGCAGCGAGGACAGTATGAACACTGAAGCTTTCTTT.